This T cell receptor beta chain comes out of a study of CD8 T cells in ankylosing spondylitis. Study-wide results and caveats: Within ankylosing spondylitis blood, a TCR beta motif made up of fewer than ten highly homologous variants appeared to be characteristic. Clones that were linked to disease were CD8+ and were relatively rare in peripheral blood.

Quantitative 5'-RACE with molecular barcodes was used to make the TCR beta libraries. Via MiXCR, TCRdb re-called the 5' RACE reads, giving one row per CDR3 protein. The table includes roughly 200,000 distinct CDR3 sequences, 9.5% to 15% detected once. This clonotype was counted many times. Its antigen is currently unknown. V gave up 7 bases and J gave up 4 bases, with 7 bases separating them. This CDR3 contains 11 residues. Sequencing input: blood, either unsorted or a sorted T cell fraction (not recorded which). This TCR derives from a male donor with ankylosing spondylitis or in good health (not recorded which). The chain combines TRBV12-3 or TRBV12-4 with TRBJ1-1; D is undetermined. CDR3: CASTSGTEAFF. The CDR3 DNA reads TGTGCCAGCACCTCGGGCACTGAAGCTTTCTTT.